One sample yielded the 10 T cell receptor beta chains listed below, sequenced in a study of blood T cells in healthy people across ages. The second PCR ran about 7 to 12 cycles with a sample-barcoded 5' primer and J-beta primers. TCRdb re-derived calls from the 5' RACE reads in MiXCR, one entry per CDR3 protein. The table lists some 890,000 distinct CDR3 sequences, almost 30% of them singletons. The data were also submitted as part of a second study, on T cells of mothers and their children.

The sequencing input was blood. The receptors stem from a woman in her thirties or forties in good health.

The chain is built from TRBV20-1 and TRBJ2-3; TRBD2 matches 9 bases. From germline, CDR1 is DFQATT and CDR2 SNEGSKA (reference sequence). V was clipped by 4 bases and J by 3 bases; unmatched bases: 14. This CDR3 contains 17 residues. The DNA for the CDR3 is TGCAGTGCTACCTCATGGAGCGGGGGGTTAAAAACAGATACGCAGTATTTT. Residues: CSATSWSGGLKTDTQYF.

In its sample, this clonotype was seen many times. The gene calls are TRBV12-3 or TRBV12-4 and TRBJ2-4; D possibly matches TRBD1 or TRBD2 (5 bases each). The CDR3 covers 13 residues. Trimming took off 0 bases at V and 13 bases at J, with 13 bases between the two ends. As DNA, the CDR3 is TGTGCCAGCAGTTTAGCTACCGGGGCAGAGCAGTACTTC. Amino acids: CASSLATGAEQYF.

The V gene is TRBV28, the J gene TRBJ2-5; a possible D gene is TRBD1 (6 bases). Germline CDR1 reads MDHEN; CDR2 reads SYDVKM. V was cut by 9 bases and J by 4 bases, with 15 bases left in between. The CDR3 spans 13 residues. Here the CDR3 DNA reads TGTGCCAGTGGCAAACAGGGTGGAGAGACCCAGTACTTC. It codes for CASGKQGGETQYF.

The chain uses TRBV14 and TRBJ1-1; D is possibly TRBD1 (5 bases). CDR1 is SGHDN, CDR2 FVKESK, per germline. Between the trimmed V and J ends, which lost 3 bases and 6 bases, there was a span of 20 bases. This CDR3 has 16 residues. In DNA form, the CDR3 reads TGTGCCAGCAGCCAGGATTGGGGGAGTATCGACGCTGAAGCTTTCTTT. Protein: CASSQDWGSIDAEAFF.

This clonotype showed up many times. V is TRBV28 and J is TRBJ2-4, with 7 bases aligning to TRBD2. The V gene's germline CDR1 is MDHEN and CDR2 SYDVKM. J was trimmed by 13 bases and V by 6 bases; bases with no gene match: 9. CDR3 size: 12 residues. CDR3 sequence: CASRMAGELQYF. The CDR3 nucleotides read TGTGCCAGCAGAATGGCGGGGGAACTACAGTACTTC.

This clonotype was picked up a small number of times. This may arise from a read error, as a much more abundant clone is one base away. The CDR3 here is CAGSQERGGPDTQYF. The CDR3 bases are TGCGCCGGCAGCCAAGAACGGGGGGGCCCAGATACGCAGTATTTT. The chain couples TRBV4-1 to TRBJ2-3; 8 bases align to TRBD2. Germline lookup yields CDR1 MGHRA and CDR2 YSYEKL. The CDR3 spans 15 residues.

The chain uses TRBV5-1 and TRBJ2-3; 9 bases agree with TRBD2. Trimming cost V 0 bases and J 5 bases; bases outside gene matches: 16. The CDR3 sequence is 19 residues long. Germline-derived CDR1 and CDR2 are SGHRS and YFSETQ. CDR3 DNA sequence: TGCGCCAGCAGCTTGGCCAGGGGCGGGGGGGTCGAAGTCGGAGATACGCAGTATTTT. Translation gives CASSLARGGGVEVGDTQYF. Using reference TRBV5-1 and TRBJ2-3 for the parts outside the CDR3, the full variable domain is KAGVTQTPRYLIKTRGQQVTLSCSPISGHRSVSWYQQTPGQGLQFLFEYFSETQRNKGNFPGRFSGRQFSNSRSEMNVSTLELGDSALYLCASSLARGGGVEVGDTQYFGPGTRLTVL.

Many counts were recorded for this clonotype. The chain recombines TRBV3-1 with TRBJ1-2; maybe TRBD1 (6 bases). The V and J ends lost 0 bases and 4 bases respectively, with 12 bases between them. CDR3 length: 15 amino acids. The germline V gene encodes CDR1 LGHDT and CDR2 YNNKEL (reference sequence). In nucleotides, the CDR3 is TGTGCCAGCAGCCAAGATGGGGGCGGGTTCTATGGCTACACCTTC. Amino acids: CASSQDGGGFYGYTF.

The CDR3 coding sequence is TGTGCCAGCAGTTTATTACAGGGTAGCACTGAAGCTTTCTTT. Translated: CASSLLQGSTEAFF. The V call is TRBV27, the J call TRBJ1-1; TRBD1 might be the D (6 bases). The CDR3 runs 14 residues. Trimming took off 1 base at V and 4 bases at J, with 10 bases between the two ends. Germline V gene data show CDR1 as MNHEY and CDR2 as SMNVEV (reference sequence).

This clonotype was picked up a small number of times. The rearrangement joins TRBV5-5 to TRBJ1-5; D remains unclear. Germline lookup yields CDR1 SGHKS and CDR2 YYEKEE (reference sequence). The CDR3 is 15 amino acids. With 0 bases removed from V and 0 bases from J, the gap between germline ends came to 7 bases. The DNA for the CDR3 is TGTGCCAGCAGCTTGGGACCGAATAGCAATCAGCCCCAGCATTTT. Protein product: CASSLGPNSNQPQHF.